This T cell receptor beta chain was identified in a study of a mutant IDH1 vaccine in newly diagnosed glioma. Study-level background: The patients received vaccinations eight times, in weeks 1, 3, 5, 7, 11, 15, 19 and 23. Before enrollment, the patients had been treated with radiotherapy alone, temozolomide alone, or both together. Most of them had received both.

V was pared by 7 bases and J by 3 bases, with 18 bases between. This CDR3 has 15 amino acids. CDR1 is MNHEY and CDR2 is SVGAGI in the germline V gene. Specified time point: week 23, last vaccination. The vaccine gave 300 ug of a 20-mer mutant IDH1 peptide subcutaneously per dose. As concerns this clone: What it binds is unknown.

Sequencing used immunoSEQ multiplex PCR; TCRdb keeps in-frame clones, though not all of them. Of approximately 60,000 clones listed, about 88% are singletons. This chain joins TRBV6-5 and TRBJ2-5; D may be TRBD2 (6 bases). The receptor was isolated from a man aged 25-45 years with glioma. The sequences come from PBMCs, collected from a glioma patient whose treatment included an IDH1 peptide vaccine. The CDR3 is CASKVRDSFKETQYF. The CDR3 nucleotides are TGTGCCAGCAAGGTTAGGGACTCTTTTAAAGAGACCCAGTACTTC.